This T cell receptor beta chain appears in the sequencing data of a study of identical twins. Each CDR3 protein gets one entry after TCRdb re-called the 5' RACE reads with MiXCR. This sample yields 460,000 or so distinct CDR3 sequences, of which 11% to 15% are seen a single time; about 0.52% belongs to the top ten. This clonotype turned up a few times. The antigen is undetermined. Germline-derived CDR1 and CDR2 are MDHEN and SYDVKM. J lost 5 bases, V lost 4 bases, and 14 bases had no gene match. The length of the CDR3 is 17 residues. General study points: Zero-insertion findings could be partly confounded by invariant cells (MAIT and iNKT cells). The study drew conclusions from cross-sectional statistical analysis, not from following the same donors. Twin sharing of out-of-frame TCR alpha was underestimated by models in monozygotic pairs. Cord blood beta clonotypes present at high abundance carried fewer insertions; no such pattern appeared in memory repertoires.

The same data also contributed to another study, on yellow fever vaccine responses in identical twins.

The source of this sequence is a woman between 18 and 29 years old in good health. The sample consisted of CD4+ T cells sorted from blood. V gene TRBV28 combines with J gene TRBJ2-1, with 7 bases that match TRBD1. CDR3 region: CASSSPLRGQRHNEQFF. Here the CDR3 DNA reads TGTGCCAGCAGTTCTCCCCTTAGGGGACAGCGACACAATGAGCAGTTCTTC.